These 16 T cell receptor beta chains share one sample of origin, sequenced in a study of OX40 agonist ivuxolimab in advanced cancers. Measured with immunoSEQ multiplex PCR; TCRdb has only the in-frame clones, and not every one. Among roughly 50,000 clones, 84% were seen once, and the ten largest hold 1.2%. The specimen comprised CD4+ or CD8+ T cells sorted from blood, sampled in a trial of the OX40 agonist ivuxolimab. The source of these receptors is an adult with an advanced solid tumor such as melanoma, head and neck, liver or kidney cancer.

Only a few counts were recorded for this clone. This chain links TRBV5-1 with TRBJ2-3, with D possibly matching TRBD1 (5 bases). The germline V gene has CDR1 SGHRS and CDR2 YFSETQ. The CDR3 is 20 residues long. Trimming pared 0 bases from V and 0 bases from J, leaving 23 bases between. This CDR3 reads CASSLVRSPRPRASTDTQYF. The CDR3, as DNA: TGCGCCAGCAGCTTGGTGAGGTCACCACGTCCCAGGGCAAGCACAGATACGCAGTATTTT.

The V gene is TRBV5-5, the J gene TRBJ1-2, with a tentative D call TRBD1 (5 bases). The CDR3 length is 13 residues. Germline assignment: CDR1 SGHKS and CDR2 YYEKEE (reference sequence). V was clipped by 1 base and J by 5 bases, with 9 bases between them. The CDR3 DNA reads TGTGCCAGCAGCTTGAGACAGCTTTATGGCTACACCTTC. Amino acids: CASSLRQLYGYTF.

The rearrangement links TRBV28 to TRBJ2-1; the match to TRBD1 covers 7 bases. The CDR3 has 15 residues. CDR1 and CDR2 from the germline V gene are MDHEN and SYDVKM. V gave up 4 bases and J gave up 5 bases; unmatched junction bases: 8. CDR3 in DNA: TGTGCCAGCAGTTCATCGAGGGACAGCCACAATGAGCAGTTCTTC. Translating gives CASSSSRDSHNEQFF.

The CDR3 reads CSVERFQTMTGEPYNEQFF. CDR3 sequence (DNA): TGCAGCGTTGAACGCTTCCAGACCATGACAGGGGAGCCCTACAATGAGCAGTTCTTC. V and J are TRBV29-1 and TRBJ2-1; 8 bases agree with TRBD1. The length of the CDR3 is 19 residues. V was pared by 2 bases and J by 2 bases, with 17 bases of the junction left unmatched. CDR1 and CDR2 (germline): SQVTM, ANQGSEA.

The rearrangement uses TRBV11-3 and TRBJ2-1; TRBD2 aligns across 14 bases. CDR1 is SGHNT and CDR2 is YENEEA in the germline V gene. V shed 2 bases and J 8 bases; nucleotides not matched to a gene: 8. The CDR3 sequence is 17 residues long. CDR3 protein: CASSLPPGTSGSDEQFF. The CDR3 DNA reads TGTGCCAGCAGCTTACCACCCGGGACTAGCGGGAGCGATGAGCAGTTCTTC.

This clone came up a few times. The chain carries TRBV5-8 and TRBJ2-7; either TRBD1 or TRBD2 may fit D (5 bases each). CDR3 length: 16 residues. Trimming removed 4 bases from V and 3 bases from J, with 20 bases in between. CDR1 and CDR2 from the germline V gene are SGHTS and YDEGEE. CDR3 DNA sequence: TGTGCCAGCAGCCCCCTCAGGGACCCCAAGATCTACGAGCAGTACTTC. This encodes CASSPLRDPKIYEQYF. Drawing the rest from reference TRBV5-8 and TRBJ2-7, the complete variable domain is EAGVTQSPTHLIKTRGQQATLRCSPISGHTSVYWYQQALGLGLQFLLWYDEGEERNRGNFPPRFSGRQFPNYSSELNVNALELEDSALYLCASSPLRDPKIYEQYFGPGTRLTVT.

This clone was recorded once. The chain is built from TRBV7-9 and TRBJ1-6; 9 nucleotides match TRBD1. The germline V gene encodes CDR1 SEHNR and CDR2 FQNEAQ (reference sequence). Trimming took 5 bases from V and 7 from J; bases not matched to a gene: 3. This CDR3 region has 14 residues. The CDR3 here is CASSIGQGNSPLHF. The CDR3 DNA reads TGTGCCAGCAGCATCGGACAGGGGAATTCACCCCTCCACTTT.

The DNA of the CDR3 is TGTGCCAGTAGTATAGAGAGAGGACGGCTTAAAAACATTCAGTACTTC. Translation: CASSIERGRLKNIQYF. The V gene is TRBV19, the J gene TRBJ2-4; D uncertain. Per germline, CDR1 LNHDA and CDR2 SQIVND (reference sequence). The CDR3 length is 16 residues. V shed 0 bases and J shed 4 bases, with 13 bases lying between them.

In this sample, this clone turned up once. The chain combines TRBV7-9 with TRBJ2-7; D uncertain. With 1 base removed from V and 2 bases from J, the gap between germline ends came to 15 bases. The length of the CDR3 is 16 residues. The germline V gene has CDR1 SEHNR and CDR2 FQNEAQ (reference sequence). For the CDR3, the DNA is TGTGCCAGCAGCTTAGGAAGGGTGGGCAGAACCTACGAGCAGTACTTC. Amino acids: CASSLGRVGRTYEQYF.

The chain carries TRBV12-5 and TRBJ2-7; a possible D gene is TRBD1 (5 bases). The CDR3 length is 16 residues. Looked up from germline, CDR1 is LGHNT and CDR2 is FRNRAP. V was cut by 1 base and J by 0 bases, with 13 bases left in between. The CDR3 coding sequence is TGTGCTAGTGGTTTGGCGACGGACACGCTCTCCTACGAGCAGTACTTC. Its translation is CASGLATDTLSYEQYF.

This chain links TRBV27 with TRBJ2-3; 7 bases line up with TRBD1. The germline V gene has CDR1 MNHEY and CDR2 SMNVEV (reference sequence). This CDR3 has 16 residues. Unmatched junction bases numbered 13, after V lost 10 bases and J lost 0 bases. The CDR3 reads CATWRGGQSSTDTQYF. CDR3 coding DNA: TGTGCCACCTGGAGAGGGGGACAGTCTAGCACAGATACGCAGTATTTT.

The chain carries TRBV7-2 and TRBJ2-3, with D uncertain. The CDR3 is made up of 16 amino acids. The V end was cut by 4 bases, the J end by 6 bases, with 20 bases between. In germline, CDR1 is SGHTA, CDR2 FQGNSA. The CDR3 sequence is CASSYIVPTSSDTQYF. The CDR3, as DNA: TGTGCCAGCAGCTACATAGTTCCCACCTCCTCGGATACGCAGTATTTT.

The J gene is TRBJ2-3, the V gene TRBV5-4; 8 nucleotides align to TRBD1. The germline V gene has CDR1 SGHNT and CDR2 YYREEE (reference sequence). After removal of 3 bases from V and 5 bases from J, the junction contained 23 bases not matched to a gene. This CDR3 contains 20 residues. The DNA of the CDR3 is TGTGCCAGCAGCTCAGGTCCAAAAGGACAGGGCTTTGGTTTATTAGATACGCAGTATTTT. It translates to CASSSGPKGQGFGLLDTQYF.

The CDR3 loop is CASSRGVSDTQYF. The CDR3 DNA sequence: TGTGCCAGCAGCCGAGGGGTGTCAGATACGCAGTATTTT. The rearrangement joins TRBV7-6 to TRBJ2-3; D is perhaps TRBD1 or TRBD2 (5 bases each). The V and J ends lost 5 bases and 4 bases respectively, with 10 bases between them. The CDR3 runs to 13 residues. The germline V gene has CDR1 SGHVS and CDR2 FNYEAQ.

The count of this clone is one. The chain couples TRBV7-6 to TRBJ2-3; tentative D call: TRBD1 (6 bases). Trimming cost V 5 bases and J 7 bases, with 22 bases left between them. Germline CDR1 is SGHVS and CDR2 is FNYEAQ. The CDR3 length is 16 residues. The CDR3 DNA reads as TGTGCCAGCAGCCCGAGATACAGGGCACCAATATATACGCAGTATTTT. It yields the protein CASSPRYRAPIYTQYF.

The chain has TRBV28 and TRBJ2-7; 9 bases fit TRBD1. After removal of 8 bases from V and 1 base from J, the junction contained 9 bases not matched to a gene. The CDR3 spans 15 residues. The germline V gene has CDR1 MDHEN and CDR2 SYDVKM. CDR3 nucleotide sequence: TGTGCCAGCGGAGCCGGGACAGGGCTTTCCTACGAGCAGTACTTC. Its protein product is CASGAGTGLSYEQYF.